The next 24 T cell receptor beta chains were all read from a single sample in a study of breast tumors, draining lymph nodes, adjacent tissues. TCRdb ran MiXCR on the multiplex PCR reads and lists one entry per CDR3 protein. The table shows about 35,000 distinct CDR3 sequences, with roughly 36% occurring only once. The specimen sequenced was breast tumor tissue. The receptors shown here come from a female donor with breast cancer. Some clones in this sample may be carry-over from other donors' samples.

To note about this clonotype: It may be a read error: a sequence one base away is much more abundant. V and J are TRBV30 and TRBJ1-6; D is perhaps TRBD1 (5 bases). The CDR3 spans 13 residues. CDR1 is GTSNPN and CDR2 is SVGIG in the germline V gene (reference sequence). CDR3 DNA: TGTGCCTGGAAGGGGCATTATAATTCACGCCTCCACTTT. It specifies CAWKGHYNSRLHF.

As for this clonotype: Here the CDR3 omits its conserved ending phenylalanine or tryptophan, so a read error is the likely source. The DNA is left out, because the CDR3 cannot be placed on it with certainty; the CDR3 is given as TCRdb lists it. This sequence joins TRBV7-3 and TRBJ2-7; TRBD2 was called by the table and not checked on the DNA. Ends included, the CDR3 has 10 residues. CDR1 and CDR2 from the germline V gene are SGHTA and FQGTGA. CDR3 sequence reads: CASSPIALAG.

Here the CDR3 reads CASSLGPTGDGTEAFF. The CDR3 region has the DNA TGCGCCAGCAGCTTGGGCCCCACAGGGGATGGAACTGAAGCTTTCTTT. V is TRBV5-1 and J is TRBJ1-1; 7 bases are shared with TRBD1. CDR1 and CDR2 from the germline V gene are SGHRS and YFSETQ. Unmatched junction bases numbered 10, after V lost 0 bases and J lost 5 bases. The CDR3 has 16 residues.

This clonotype was counted many times. The chain has TRBV12-5 and TRBJ2-3; D is unclear. CDR3 length: 14 amino acids. V lost 7 bases and J 0 bases, leaving 11 bases between the germline ends. Germline loops: CDR1 LGHNT, CDR2 FRNRAP. The CDR3 bases are TGTGCTAGTGTTAGAGACGGCAGCACAGATACGCAGTATTTT. The encoded protein is CASVRDGSTDTQYF.

A remark on this clonotype: Compared with germline, one end of the junction differs, possibly owing to a read error. V gene TRBV15 combines with J gene TRBJ2-1, with D possibly matching TRBD2 (5 bases). This CDR3 comprises 16 residues. Germline loops: CDR1 LNHNV, CDR2 YYDKDF (reference sequence). The CDR3 DNA sequence: TGTGCCACCAGCAGAGAAGGCGAGAGGGCCCTAGATGAGCGGTTCTTC. It encodes CATSREGERALDERFF. Supplemented by reference TRBV15 and TRBJ2-1, the full variable domain reads DAMVIQNPRYQVTQFGKPVTLSCSQTLNHNVMYWYQQKSSQAPKLLFHYYDKDFNNEADTPDNFQSRRPNTSFCFLDIRSPGLGDTAMYLCATSREGERALDERFFGPGTRLTVL.

This clonotype appeared many times. The chain recombines TRBV5-1 with TRBJ1-6, with a possible D match to TRBD1 (6 bases). V shed 3 bases and J shed 10 bases, with 20 bases lying between them. The CDR3 is 16 residues long. Germline V gene lookup returns CDR1 SGHRS and CDR2 YFSETQ. DNA for the CDR3: TGCGCCAGCAGCTCGGGCGGGAATACAGGGTACTCACCCCTCCACTTT. Translated: CASSSGGNTGYSPLHF.

This clonotype came up many times. The V gene is TRBV9, the J gene TRBJ2-7; 11 positions match TRBD1. CDR3 length equals 14 residues. Germline V lookup: CDR1 SGDLS, CDR2 YYNGEE. Trimming at V came to 4 bases and at J to 2 bases, leaving 2 bases not matched to a gene. This chain's CDR3 is CASSPGQGAYEQYF. In nucleotides, the CDR3 is TGTGCCAGCAGCCCGGGACAGGGGGCCTACGAGCAGTACTTC.

This clonotype was detected only a few times. A much bigger clone sits one base away, suggesting this may be a read error. This chain links TRBV24-1 with TRBJ2-1, with D possibly TRBD1 on 5 matching bases. The CDR3 loop spans 14 amino acids. The germline CDR1 and CDR2 sequences are KGHDR and SFDVKD. CDR3 sequence reads: CATSDKYRYNERFF. In DNA, the CDR3 is TGTGCCACCAGTGATAAATACAGGTACAATGAGCGGTTCTTC.

The rearrangement joins TRBV28 to TRBJ2-3; D is undetermined. The V gene's germline CDR1 is MDHEN and CDR2 SYDVKM. Trimming shortened V by 5 bases and J by 6 bases, and 15 bases separated the two germline ends. CDR3 length equals 14 residues. The chain's CDR3 is CASSPTRLLDTQYF. DNA of the CDR3: TGTGCCAGCAGTCCGACACGGCTCTTGGATACGCAGTATTTT.

This clonotype was detected ten times or more. V gene TRBV5-6 combines with J gene TRBJ2-2; a weak D match, TRBD2 (6 bases). Deletions cut 1 base from V and 7 bases from J, with 14 bases between. Germline lookup yields CDR1 SGHDT and CDR2 YYEEEE. CDR3 length: 15 amino acids. In nucleotides, the CDR3 is TGTGCCAGCAGCTTGTTGACTAGGCCCCGCGGGGAGCTGTTTTTT. As protein: CASSLLTRPRGELFF.

This clonotype was counted at least ten times. The V gene is TRBV29-1, the J gene TRBJ2-7, with D possibly being TRBD2 (6 bases). The germline V gene has CDR1 SQVTM and CDR2 ANQGSEA. The germline V and J ends were trimmed by 3 bases and 5 bases, with 11 bases remaining between them. This CDR3 is 12 amino acids long. DNA for the CDR3: TGCAGCGTTGATGCGGGGATCGACGAGCAGTACTTC. As protein: CSVDAGIDEQYF.

On this clonotype: As the CDR3 is not closed by the conserved phenylalanine or tryptophan, this likely results from a read error. The CDR3 DNA is TGTGCCAGCAGTGACTCGAGGATGGTTAACACTGAAGCTTTCTCT. Residues: CASSDSRMVNTEAFS. V and J are TRBV6-4 and TRBJ1-1; D gene ambiguous. The CDR3 loop spans 15 amino acids. The V and J ends lost 0 bases and 2 bases respectively, with 10 bases between them. Germline CDR1 is MRHNA and CDR2 is SNTAGT.

This clonotype was counted ten times or more. The chain combines TRBV29-1 with TRBJ1-4; tentatively, D is TRBD1 (6 bases). The length of the CDR3 is 12 residues. CDR1 is SQVTM and CDR2 is ANQGSEA in the germline V gene. For the CDR3, the DNA is TGCTCGACCCAGGGGCCTGGTGAAAAACTGTTTTTT. Amino acid sequence: CSTQGPGEKLFF.

The chain carries TRBV19 and TRBJ1-5; 7 nucleotides match TRBD1. The V and J ends lost 7 bases and 6 bases, in that order; junction bases with no gene match: 6. The CDR3 runs 13 residues. CDR1 and CDR2 from the germline V gene are LNHDA and SQIVND (reference sequence). The CDR3 DNA is TGTGCCAGTAACAACAGGGGAATTCAGCCCCAGCATTTT. Its translation: CASNNRGIQPQHF.

With respect to this clonotype: A much larger clone sits a single nucleotide away, making a read error possible. J is TRBJ2-2 and V is TRBV6-1; the D is unclear. CDR3 size: 13 residues. V lost 6 bases, J lost 7 bases, and 12 bases lay in between. CDR1 MNHNS and CDR2 SASEGT come from the germline V gene. This CDR3 is CASRVRLVGELFF. The CDR3, as DNA: TGTGCCAGCAGGGTCAGGCTTGTCGGGGAGCTGTTTTTT.

Turning to this clonotype: The germline gene is not matched at one end of the junction; a read error may be the cause. The chain links TRBV29-1 to TRBJ2-7; D is possibly TRBD1 (5 bases). Germline lookup yields CDR1 SQVTM and CDR2 ANQGSEA. This CDR3 is built from 13 residues. As DNA, the CDR3 is TGCGGCGTCAGTAGGGGTAGCTCCTACGAGCAGTACTTC. Protein sequence: CGVSRGSSYEQYF.

Of note for this clonotype: A much bigger clone sits one base away, suggesting this may be a read error. The chain has TRBV20-1 and TRBJ1-6; 9 nucleotides line up with TRBD1. CDR3 length: 18 amino acids. CDR1 and CDR2 from the germline V gene are DFQATT and SNEGSKA (reference sequence). CDR3 sequence (DNA): TGCAGTGCTAGAGAGGGACAGGGCTGGAGCTCCTATAGTTCACCCCTCCACTTT. This gives the protein CSAREGQGWSSYSSPLHF.

Details on this clonotype: This clone may be a read error of a much larger clone one base away. The conserved final phenylalanine or tryptophan is absent from the CDR3, which likely points to a read error. The chain has TRBV18 and TRBJ2-3; no clear D gene. The CDR3 is 12 residues long. Trimming stripped 3 bases from V and 4 bases from J, with 5 bases between. The germline V gene encodes CDR1 KGHSH and CDR2 LQKENI. CDR3 loop: CASSPPADTQYL. CDR3 DNA sequence: TGTGCCAGCTCACCCCCAGCAGATACGCAGTATCTT.

This sequence joins TRBV29-1 and TRBJ2-1, with TRBD2 matching 8 bases. J lost 2 bases, V lost 5 bases, and 11 bases had no gene match. CDR1 SQVTM and CDR2 ANQGSEA come from the germline V gene. This CDR3 spans 16 amino acids. The DNA for the CDR3 is TGCAGCGTTTCCAATTCCGGGACTAGGACCTACAATGAGCAGTTCTTC. The encoded protein is CSVSNSGTRTYNEQFF.

This clonotype was detected ten times or more. The V and J genes are TRBV7-9 and TRBJ2-2; TRBD1 might be the D (6 bases). The length of the CDR3 is 19 residues. Trimming took off 5 bases at V and 3 bases at J, with 25 bases between the two ends. The germline CDR1 and CDR2 sequences are SEHNR and FQNEAQ (reference sequence). The CDR3 protein is CASSKSPPGFQGYTGELFF. CDR3 sequence (DNA): TGTGCCAGCAGCAAATCCCCCCCCGGTTTCCAGGGGTACACCGGGGAGCTGTTTTTT. The full variable domain, its missing parts supplied by reference TRBV7-9 and TRBJ2-2, is DTGVSQNPRHKITKRGQNVTFRCDPISEHNRLYWYRQTLGQGPEFLTYFQNEAQLEKSRLLSDRFSAERPKGSFSTLEIQRTEQGDSAMYLCASSKSPPGFQGYTGELFFGEGSRLTVL.

The chain links TRBV9 to TRBJ2-7, with 7 bases aligning to TRBD1. Germline CDR1 reads SGDLS; CDR2 reads YYNGEE. Trimming removed 0 bases from V and 3 bases from J; junction bases left unmatched: 6. This CDR3 region has 15 residues. DNA of the CDR3: TGTGCCAGCAGCGTAGGACAGGGCGGAGTCTACGAGCAGTACTTC. It is translated as CASSVGQGGVYEQYF.

This clonotype was seen at least ten times. The CDR3 spells CSVEDDRGRSETQYF. The CDR3 nucleotides read TGCAGCGTTGAAGATGACAGGGGGCGTAGTGAGACCCAGTACTTC. The rearrangement links TRBV29-1 to TRBJ2-5; 10 bases map to TRBD1. The V and J ends lost 0 bases and 5 bases, in that order; junction bases with no gene match: 6. The CDR3 totals 15 residues. Per the germline V gene, CDR1 is SQVTM and CDR2 is ANQGSEA.

This clonotype was seen repeatedly, ten times or more. This chain links TRBV5-1 with TRBJ2-3; 8 bases align to TRBD2. Per germline, CDR1 SGHRS and CDR2 YFSETQ. V shed 6 bases and J 0 bases; nucleotides not matched to a gene: 6. The CDR3 runs 15 residues. CDR3 region: CASTGLAGSTDTQYF. Written as DNA, the CDR3 is TGCGCCAGCACGGGGCTAGCGGGTAGCACAGATACGCAGTATTTT.

Note on this clonotype: A much bigger clone sits one base away, suggesting this may be a read error. The J gene is TRBJ2-3, the V gene TRBV6-1; perhaps D is TRBD1 or TRBD2 (5 bases each). V was pared by 8 bases and J by 0 bases, with 15 bases between. Germline lookup yields CDR1 MNHNS and CDR2 SASEGT. This CDR3 has 15 residues. CDR3 in amino acids: CASGGKGSSTDTQYF. The CDR3 bases are TGTGCCAGCGGCGGAAAGGGGAGTAGCACAGATACGCAGTATTTT.